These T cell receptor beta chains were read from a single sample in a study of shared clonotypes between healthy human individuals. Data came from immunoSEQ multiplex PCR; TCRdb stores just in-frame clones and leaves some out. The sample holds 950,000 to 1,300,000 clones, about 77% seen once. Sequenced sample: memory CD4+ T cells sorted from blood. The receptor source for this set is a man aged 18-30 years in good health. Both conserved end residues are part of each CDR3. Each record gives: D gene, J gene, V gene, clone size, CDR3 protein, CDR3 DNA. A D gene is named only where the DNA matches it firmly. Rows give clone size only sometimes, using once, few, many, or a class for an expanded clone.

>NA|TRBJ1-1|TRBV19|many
CASKRAASSEAFF
TGTGCCAGTAAGAGGGCAGCATCCTCTGAAGCTTTCTTT
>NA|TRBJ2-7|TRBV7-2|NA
CASSLGGEISYEQYF
TGTGCCAGCAGCTTAGGGGGGGAAATTTCCTACGAGCAGTACTTC
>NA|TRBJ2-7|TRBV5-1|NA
CASSLSGSPTREQYF
TGCGCCAGCAGCTTGTCGGGTTCACCAACTAGGGAGCAGTACTTC
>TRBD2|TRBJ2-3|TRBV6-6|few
CASHPSGSTDTQYF
TGTGCCAGCCATCCTAGCGGGAGCACAGATACGCAGTATTTT
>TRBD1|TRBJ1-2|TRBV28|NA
CASSQGDNYGYTF
TGTGCCAGCAGTCAGGGGGACAATTACGGCTACACCTTC
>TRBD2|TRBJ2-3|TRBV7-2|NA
CASSSLAGVASDTQYF
TGTGCCAGCAGCTCATTAGCGGGAGTAGCATCAGATACGCAGTATTTT
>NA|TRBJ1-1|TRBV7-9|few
CASSLRPGGQREAFF
TGTGCCAGCAGCCTCCGCCCTGGGGGGCAGCGCGAAGCTTTCTTT
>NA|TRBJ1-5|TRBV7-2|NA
CASSLVANQPQHF
TGTGCCAGCAGCTTAGTTGCTAATCAGCCCCAGCATTTT
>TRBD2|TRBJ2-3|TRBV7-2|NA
CASSLAERGRDTQYF
TGTGCCAGCAGCTTAGCCGAGCGGGGAAGAGATACGCAGTATTTT
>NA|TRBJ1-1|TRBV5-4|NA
CASSSGSLKTTEAFF
TGTGCCAGCAGCTCGGGGTCCCTCAAAACGACTGAAGCTTTCTTT
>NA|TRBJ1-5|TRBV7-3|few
CASSLNLWNAQPQHF
TGTGCCAGCAGCTTAAATTTATGGAACGCTCAGCCCCAGCATTTT
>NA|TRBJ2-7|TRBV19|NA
CASSSPDSYEQYF
TGTGCCAGTAGTAGCCCAGACTCCTACGAGCAGTACTTC
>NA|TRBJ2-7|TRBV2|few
CASNRESGYEQYF
TGTGCCAGCAACCGGGAGAGTGGCTACGAGCAGTACTTC
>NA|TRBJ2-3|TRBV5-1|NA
CASSSPLRASTDTQYF
TGCGCCAGCAGCTCCCCCCTTAGGGCTAGCACAGATACGCAGTATTTT
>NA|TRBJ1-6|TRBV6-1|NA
CASSELNNSPLHF
TGTGCCAGCAGTGAACTCAATAATTCACCCCTCCACTTT
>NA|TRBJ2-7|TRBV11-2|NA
CASSLISGPYEQYF
TGTGCCAGCAGCTTAATTAGCGGCCCCTACGAGCAGTACTTC
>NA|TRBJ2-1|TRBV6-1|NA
CASSVDYNEQFF
TGTGCCAGCAGTGTCGACTACAATGAGCAGTTCTTC
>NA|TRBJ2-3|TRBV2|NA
CASSVSRTVIETPSVGTDTQYF
TGTGCCAGCAGTGTCAGCCGAACGGTGATCGAAACCCCCTCGGTGGGCACAGATACGCAGTATTTT
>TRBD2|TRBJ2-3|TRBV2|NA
CASSESLVSGEF
TGTGCCAGCAGTGAAAGTTTAGTGAGCGGGGAGTTT
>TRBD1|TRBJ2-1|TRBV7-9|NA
CASRKTGTGGSEQFF
TGTGCCAGCAGGAAAACCGGGACAGGGGGCTCTGAGCAGTTCTTC
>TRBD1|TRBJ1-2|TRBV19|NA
CASTLADRGSYGYTF
TGTGCCAGTACCCTAGCGGACAGGGGGAGTTATGGCTACACCTTC
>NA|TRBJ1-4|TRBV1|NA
CTSSQVATGDHNEKLFF
TGCACCAGCAGCCAAGTCGCGACAGGGGACCACAATGAAAAACTGTTTTTT
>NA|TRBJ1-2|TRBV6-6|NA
CASKGTGTNYGYTF
TGTGCCAGCAAAGGAACAGGGACCAACTATGGCTACACCTTC
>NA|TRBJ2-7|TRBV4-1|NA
CASSHPGQGVAYEQYF
TGCGCCAGCAGCCACCCGGGTCAAGGGGTGGCCTACGAGCAGTACTTC
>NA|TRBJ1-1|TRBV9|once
CASSVGLGMNTEAFF
TGTGCCAGCAGCGTAGGACTGGGCATGAACACTGAAGCTTTCTTT
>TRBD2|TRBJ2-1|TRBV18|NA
CASSPQTSKSYNEQFF
TGTGCCAGCTCACCACAGACTAGCAAGTCCTACAATGAGCAGTTCTTC
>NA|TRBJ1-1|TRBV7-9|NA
CASSLAQGTTEAFF
TGTGCCAGCAGCTTAGCACAGGGAACCACTGAAGCTTTCTTT
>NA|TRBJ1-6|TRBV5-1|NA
CASSDDGPTSSYNSPLHF
TGCGCCAGCAGCGACGACGGCCCCACGAGCTCCTATAATTCACCCCTCCACTTT
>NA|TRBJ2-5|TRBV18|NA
CASSPNRETQYF
TGTGCCAGCTCACCGAACCGAGAGACCCAGTACTTC
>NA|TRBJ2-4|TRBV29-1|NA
CSVGVPGAGGIQYF
TGCAGCGTTGGGGTCCCTGGGGCCGGCGGCATTCAGTACTTC
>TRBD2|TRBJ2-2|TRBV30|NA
CAWKTAGGWTGELFF
TGTGCCTGGAAAACAGCGGGAGGTTGGACCGGGGAGCTGTTTTTT
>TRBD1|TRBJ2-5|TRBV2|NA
CASTKGDRGHGETQYF
TGTGCCAGCACCAAAGGGGACAGGGGGCATGGCGAGACCCAGTACTTC
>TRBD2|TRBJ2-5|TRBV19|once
CASSPTGGKETQYF
TGTGCCAGTAGTCCAACGGGAGGGAAAGAGACCCAGTACTTC
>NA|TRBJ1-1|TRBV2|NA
CASSERRGGGNTEAFF
TGTGCCAGCAGTGAAAGGCGGGGAGGAGGGAACACTGAAGCTTTCTTT
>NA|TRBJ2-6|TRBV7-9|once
CASSAAGGANVLTF
TGTGCCAGCAGCGCCGCGGGAGGGGCCAACGTCCTGACTTTC
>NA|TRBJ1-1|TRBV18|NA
CASSKSRGNTEAFF
TGTGCCAGCTCCAAGTCGAGGGGGAACACTGAAGCTTTCTTT
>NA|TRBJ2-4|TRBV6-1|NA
CASRETAEIQYF
TGTGCCAGCAGAGAAACAGCTGAAATTCAGTACTTC
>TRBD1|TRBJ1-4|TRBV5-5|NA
CASSLGKYRGATNEKLFF
TGTGCCAGCAGCTTGGGGAAATACAGGGGAGCAACTAATGAAAAACTGTTTTTT
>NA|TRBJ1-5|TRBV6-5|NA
CASSYGGSNQPQHF
TGTGCCAGCAGTTACGGCGGTAGCAATCAGCCCCAGCATTTT
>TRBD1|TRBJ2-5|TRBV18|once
CASSPPDRVETQYF
TGTGCCAGCTCACCACCGGACAGGGTGGAGACCCAGTACTTC
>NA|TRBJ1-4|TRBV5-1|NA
CASSSKGTSSKSEKLFF
TGCGCCAGCAGCTCAAAAGGGACAAGTTCCAAGAGTGAAAAACTGTTTTTT
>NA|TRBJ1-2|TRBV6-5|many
CASSTSPSRGYTF
TGTGCCAGCAGTACTTCCCCCTCGAGGGGCTACACCTTC
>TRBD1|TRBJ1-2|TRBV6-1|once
CASSDRGPYGYTF
TGTGCCAGCAGTGACAGGGGGCCGTATGGCTACACCTTC
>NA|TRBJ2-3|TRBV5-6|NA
CASSLYLTGGGTDTQYF
TGTGCCAGCAGCTTGTATCTTACAGGCGGAGGAACAGATACGCAGTATTTT
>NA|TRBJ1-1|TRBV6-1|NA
CASIRDEPSEAFF
TGTGCCAGCATCCGGGACGAGCCATCAGAAGCTTTCTTT
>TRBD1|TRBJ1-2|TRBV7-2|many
CASSSGQGSTNYGYTF
TGTGCCAGCAGCTCTGGACAGGGGTCTACTAACTATGGCTACACCTTC
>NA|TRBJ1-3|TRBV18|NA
CASSPPKAGNTIYF
TGTGCCAGCTCACCACCGAAGGCTGGAAACACCATATATTTT
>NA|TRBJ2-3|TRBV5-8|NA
CASSTGPQSIDTQYF
TGTGCCAGCAGCACCGGGCCCCAGAGCATAGATACGCAGTATTTT
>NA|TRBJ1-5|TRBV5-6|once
CASSQGTSNQPQHF
TGTGCCAGCAGCCAAGGGACAAGTAATCAGCCCCAGCATTTT
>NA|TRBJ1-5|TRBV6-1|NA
CASSDLDRYSNQPQHF
TGTGCCAGCAGTGACCTCGACAGGTATAGCAATCAGCCCCAGCATTTT
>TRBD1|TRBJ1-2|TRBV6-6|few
CASSYPQGANYGYTF
TGTGCCAGCAGTTACCCACAGGGGGCAAACTATGGCTACACCTTC
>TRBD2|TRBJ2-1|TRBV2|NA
CASSGTSFQFF
TGTGCCAGCAGTGGGACTAGCTTTCAGTTCTTC
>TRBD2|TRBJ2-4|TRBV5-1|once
CASSLLAGGGNIQYF
TGCGCCAGCAGCTTGCTAGCGGGAGGGGGAAACATTCAGTACTTC
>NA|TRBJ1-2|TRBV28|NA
CASSGPVGVDGYTF
TGTGCCAGCAGTGGCCCGGTTGGGGTAGATGGCTACACCTTC
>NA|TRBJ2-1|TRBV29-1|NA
CSVEWVDEQFF
TGCAGCGTTGAATGGGTCGATGAGCAGTTCTTC
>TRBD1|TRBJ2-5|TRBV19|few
CASRARGKETQYF
TGTGCCAGTAGGGCCAGGGGGAAGGAGACCCAGTACTTC
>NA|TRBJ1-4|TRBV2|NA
CASRNGGTEKLFF
TGTGCCAGCAGGAACGGGGGCACTGAAAAACTGTTTTTT
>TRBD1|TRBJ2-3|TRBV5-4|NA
CASSPAGTGWTDTQYF
TGTGCCAGCAGCCCGGCGGGGACAGGGTGGACAGATACGCAGTATTTT
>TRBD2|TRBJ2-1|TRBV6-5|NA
CASSPTSGRGNEQFF
TGTGCCAGCAGTCCTACTAGCGGGAGGGGCAATGAGCAGTTCTTC
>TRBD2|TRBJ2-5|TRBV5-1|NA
CASRSSLAGQETQYF
TGCGCCAGCAGGTCTTCACTAGCGGGCCAAGAGACCCAGTACTTC